Below, 10 T cell receptor beta chains from the same sample are listed, as sequenced in a study of T cell responses to AZD1222 COVID-19 vaccine. Repertoires were generated with immunoSEQ multiplex PCR, while TCRdb's copy carries only in-frame clones and drops some. The sample holds more than 100,000 clones, roughly 85% seen once. The material sequenced was peripheral blood, taken 28 days after the second dose of the MenACWY control vaccine. These receptor sequences come from an adult who received the MenACWY meningococcal vaccine as a control.

The CDR3 protein is CASSPVSGNEQFF. Written as DNA, the CDR3 is TGTGCCAGTAGTCCGGTTAGCGGGAATGAGCAGTTCTTC. The V call is TRBV19, the J call TRBJ2-1; 7 nucleotides agree with TRBD2. The CDR3 has 13 amino acids. The germline V gene has CDR1 LNHDA and CDR2 SQIVND (reference sequence). With 5 bases clipped from V and 7 bases from J, the junction kept 5 bases outside the gene matches.

This chain connects TRBV7-2 to TRBJ2-1; a weak D match, TRBD2 (5 bases). V was clipped by 1 base and J by 2 bases, with 18 bases between them. The CDR3 spans 18 residues. CDR1 SGHTA and CDR2 FQGNSA come from the germline V gene. The CDR3 DNA sequence: TGTGCCAGCAGCTTAGTCCGTTTCGAGCGGAGTACCTACAATGAGCAGTTCTTC. Translated: CASSLVRFERSTYNEQFF.

CDR3 nucleotides: TGTGCCAGCAGCTCACGAGGACGGAATGAAAAACTGTTTTTT. Its translation: CASSSRGRNEKLFF. The V call is TRBV5-4, the J call TRBJ1-4; no clear D. In germline, CDR1 is SGHNT, CDR2 YYREEE (reference sequence). CDR3 length: 14 amino acids. The V and J ends lost 3 bases and 5 bases respectively, with 11 bases between them.

The V gene is TRBV7-2, the J gene TRBJ1-6, with 7 bases aligning to TRBD1. Germline CDR1 reads SGHTA; CDR2 reads FQGNSA. With 6 bases clipped from V and 5 bases from J, the junction kept 4 bases outside the gene matches. The CDR3 is 14 amino acids. CDR3 coding DNA: TGTGCCAGCAGACGAACAGGGGATAATTCACCCCTCCACTTT. It yields the protein CASRRTGDNSPLHF.

This clone has a single count. The V call is TRBV19, the J call TRBJ1-3; a weak D match, TRBD1 (5 bases). This CDR3 comprises 16 residues. Germline-derived CDR1 and CDR2 are LNHDA and SQIVND (reference sequence). V was trimmed by 2 bases and J by 0 bases, leaving 11 bases between them. This CDR3 is CASSINGGLSGNTIYF. CDR3 nucleotides: TGTGCCAGTAGTATAAACGGGGGTCTCTCTGGAAACACCATATATTTT.

V usage is TRBV28 and J usage is TRBJ1-1; the match to TRBD1 covers 8 bases. Trimming took 5 bases from V and 2 from J; bases not matched to a gene: 7. The CDR3 runs to 15 residues. Germline-derived CDR1 and CDR2 are MDHEN and SYDVKM. CDR3 sequence reads: CASSPWDRINTEAFF. CDR3 DNA sequence: TGTGCCAGCAGTCCGTGGGACAGGATCAACACTGAAGCTTTCTTT. Variable domain in full (rest from reference TRBV28 and TRBJ1-1): DVKVTQSSRYLVKRTGEKVFLECVQDMDHENMFWYRQDPGLGLRLIYFSYDVKMKEKGDIPEGYSVSREKKERFSLILESASTNQTSMYLCASSPWDRINTEAFFGQGTRLTVV.

The rearrangement links TRBV27 to TRBJ1-6; D unclear. V lost 6 bases to trimming and J lost 7 bases, with 16 bases between them. The CDR3 consists of 15 residues. Germline V gene lookup returns CDR1 MNHEY and CDR2 SMNVEV (reference sequence). DNA of the CDR3: TGTGCCAGCAGCCGCGCAGACCCGGGCAATTCACCCCTCCACTTT. Residues: CASSRADPGNSPLHF.

The V and J genes are TRBV19 and TRBJ1-3; unclear D gene. V was trimmed by 5 bases and J by 4 bases, leaving 6 bases between them. In germline, CDR1 is LNHDA, CDR2 SQIVND (reference sequence). CDR3 length equals 12 residues. CDR3 sequence: CASSVYGNTIYF. For the CDR3, the DNA is TGTGCCAGTAGTGTCTACGGAAACACCATATATTTT.

V gene TRBV24-1 combines with J gene TRBJ1-2; no clear D. The CDR3 extends over 11 amino acids. V was pared by 5 bases and J by 2 bases, with 2 bases between. Germline CDR1 reads KGHDR; CDR2 reads SFDVKD. CDR3 loop: CATSVNYGYTF. The CDR3 DNA sequence: TGTGCCACCAGTGTGAACTATGGCTACACCTTC.

V gene TRBV11-3 combines with J gene TRBJ2-7; 8 bases are shared with TRBD1. This CDR3 region has 15 residues. Germline V lookup: CDR1 SGHNT, CDR2 YENEEA. The V and J ends lost 6 bases and 3 bases, in that order; junction bases with no gene match: 10. CDR3 protein: CASRLVGQGGYEQYF. The CDR3 DNA is TGTGCCAGCAGACTAGTCGGACAGGGCGGCTACGAGCAGTACTTC.